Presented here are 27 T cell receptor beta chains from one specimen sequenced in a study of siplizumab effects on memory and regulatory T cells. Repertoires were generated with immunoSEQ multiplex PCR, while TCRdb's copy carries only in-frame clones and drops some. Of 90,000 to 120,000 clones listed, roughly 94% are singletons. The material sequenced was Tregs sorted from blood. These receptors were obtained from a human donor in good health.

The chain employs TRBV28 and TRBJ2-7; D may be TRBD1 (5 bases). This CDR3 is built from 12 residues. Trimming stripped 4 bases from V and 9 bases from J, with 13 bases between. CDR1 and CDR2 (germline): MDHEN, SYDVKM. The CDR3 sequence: CASSSPSTGQYF. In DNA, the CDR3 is TGTGCCAGCAGTTCCCCGTCTACAGGGCAGTACTTC.

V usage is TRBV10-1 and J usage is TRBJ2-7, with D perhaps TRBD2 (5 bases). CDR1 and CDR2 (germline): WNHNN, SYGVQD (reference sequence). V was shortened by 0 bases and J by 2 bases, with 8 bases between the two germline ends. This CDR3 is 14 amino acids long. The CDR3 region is CASSESRGTYEQYF. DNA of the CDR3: TGCGCCAGCAGTGAGTCACGGGGAACCTACGAGCAGTACTTC.

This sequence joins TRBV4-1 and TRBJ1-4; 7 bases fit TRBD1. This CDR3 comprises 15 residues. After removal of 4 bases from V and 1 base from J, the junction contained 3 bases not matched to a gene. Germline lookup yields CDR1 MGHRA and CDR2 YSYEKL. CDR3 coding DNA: TGCGCCAGCAGCCTGAGGGGGCAAACTAATGAAAAACTGTTTTTT. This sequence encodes CASSLRGQTNEKLFF.

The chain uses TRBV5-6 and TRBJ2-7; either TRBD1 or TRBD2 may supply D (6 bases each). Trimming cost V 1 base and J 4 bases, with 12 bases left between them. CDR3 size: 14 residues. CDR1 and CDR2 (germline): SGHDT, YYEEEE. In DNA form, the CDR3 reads TGTGCCAGCAGCTTGTCGGGGGCGGGATACGAGCAGTACTTC. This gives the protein CASSLSGAGYEQYF. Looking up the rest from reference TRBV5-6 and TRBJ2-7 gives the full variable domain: DAGVTQSPTHLIKTRGQQVTLRCSPKSGHDTVSWYQQALGQGPQFIFQYYEEEERQRGNFPDRFSGHQFPNYSSELNVNALLLGDSALYLCASSLSGAGYEQYFGPGTRLTVT.

The CDR3 region has the DNA TGTGCCAGCAGCGTAGGACTAGCGGGAGGGCGAAGCTCCTACAATGAGCAGTTCTTC. It codes for CASSVGLAGGRSSYNEQFF. The chain recombines TRBV9 with TRBJ2-1; 14 bases are a match to TRBD2. Germline CDR1 and CDR2: SGDLS and YYNGEE. Unmatched junction bases numbered 5, after V lost 0 bases and J lost 0 bases. The CDR3 covers 19 residues.

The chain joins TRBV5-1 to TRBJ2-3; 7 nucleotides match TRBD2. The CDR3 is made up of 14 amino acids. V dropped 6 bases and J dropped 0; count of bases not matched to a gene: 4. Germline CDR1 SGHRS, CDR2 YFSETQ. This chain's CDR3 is CASTRTSSTDTQYF. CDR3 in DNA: TGCGCCAGCACCAGGACTAGTAGCACAGATACGCAGTATTTT.

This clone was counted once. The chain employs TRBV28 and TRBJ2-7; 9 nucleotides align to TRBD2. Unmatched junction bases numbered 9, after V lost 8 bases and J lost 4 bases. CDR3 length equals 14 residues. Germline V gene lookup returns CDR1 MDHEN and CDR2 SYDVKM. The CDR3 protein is CASGRGGAGYEQYF. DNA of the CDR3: TGTGCCAGCGGGCGGGGGGGAGCGGGTTACGAGCAGTACTTC. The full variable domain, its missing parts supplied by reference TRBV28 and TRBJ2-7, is DVKVTQSSRYLVKRTGEKVFLECVQDMDHENMFWYRQDPGLGLRLIYFSYDVKMKEKGDIPEGYSVSREKKERFSLILESASTNQTSMYLCASGRGGAGYEQYFGPGTRLTVT.

Here the CDR3 DNA reads TGCGCCAGCAGCCAGGTTATGGGGGAGCAGTACTTC. Its translation: CASSQVMGEQYF. The V and J genes are TRBV4-1 and TRBJ2-7; D not resolved. Germline loops: CDR1 MGHRA, CDR2 YSYEKL. This CDR3 spans 12 amino acids. Deletions cut 3 bases from V and 7 bases from J, with 10 bases between.

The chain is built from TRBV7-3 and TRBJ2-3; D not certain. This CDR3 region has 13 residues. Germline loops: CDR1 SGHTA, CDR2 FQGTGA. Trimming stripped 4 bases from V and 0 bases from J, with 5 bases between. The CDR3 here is CASSSTSTDTQYF. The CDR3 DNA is TGTGCCAGCAGCTCCACTAGCACAGATACGCAGTATTTT.

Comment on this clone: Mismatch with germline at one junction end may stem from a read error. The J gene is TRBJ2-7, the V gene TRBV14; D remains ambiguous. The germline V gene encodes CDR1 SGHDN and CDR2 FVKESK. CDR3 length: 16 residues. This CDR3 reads CASSQVSTWSSYEQYF. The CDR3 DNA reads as TGTGCCAGCAGTCAAGTCAGCACTTGGAGCTCCTACGAGCAGTACTTC.

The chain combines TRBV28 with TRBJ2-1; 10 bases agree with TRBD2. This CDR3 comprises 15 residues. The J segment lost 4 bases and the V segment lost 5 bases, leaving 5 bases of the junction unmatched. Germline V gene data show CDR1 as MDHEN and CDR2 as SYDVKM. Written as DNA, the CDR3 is TGTGCCAGCAGTCCACTAGCGGGGAAGTACAATGAGCAGTTCTTC. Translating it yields CASSPLAGKYNEQFF. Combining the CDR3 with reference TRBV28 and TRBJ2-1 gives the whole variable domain DVKVTQSSRYLVKRTGEKVFLECVQDMDHENMFWYRQDPGLGLRLIYFSYDVKMKEKGDIPEGYSVSREKKERFSLILESASTNQTSMYLCASSPLAGKYNEQFFGPGTRLTVL.

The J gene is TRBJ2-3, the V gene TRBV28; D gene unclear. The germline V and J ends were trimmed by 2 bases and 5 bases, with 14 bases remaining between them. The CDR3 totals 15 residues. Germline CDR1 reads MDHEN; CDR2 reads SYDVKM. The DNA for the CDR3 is TGTGCCAGCAGTTTAAAGGGTTCAGTGAGAGATACGCAGTATTTT. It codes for CASSLKGSVRDTQYF.

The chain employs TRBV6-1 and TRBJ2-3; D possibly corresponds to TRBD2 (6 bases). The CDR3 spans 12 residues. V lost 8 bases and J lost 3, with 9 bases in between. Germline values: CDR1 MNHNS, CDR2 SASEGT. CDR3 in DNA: TGTGCCAGCTCGGGACTTACAGATACGCAGTATTTT. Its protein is CASSGLTDTQYF.

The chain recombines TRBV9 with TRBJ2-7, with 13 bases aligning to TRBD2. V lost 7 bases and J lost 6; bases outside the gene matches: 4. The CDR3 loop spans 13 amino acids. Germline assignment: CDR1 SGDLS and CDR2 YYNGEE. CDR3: CASGRTSGSEQYF. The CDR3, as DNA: TGTGCCAGCGGTAGGACTAGCGGGAGCGAGCAGTACTTC.

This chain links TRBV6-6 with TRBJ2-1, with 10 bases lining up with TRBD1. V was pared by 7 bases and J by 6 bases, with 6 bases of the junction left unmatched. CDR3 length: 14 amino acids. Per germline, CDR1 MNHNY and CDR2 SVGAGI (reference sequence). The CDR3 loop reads CASTWTGGFNEQFF. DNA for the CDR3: TGTGCCAGCACCTGGACAGGGGGGTTCAATGAGCAGTTCTTC.

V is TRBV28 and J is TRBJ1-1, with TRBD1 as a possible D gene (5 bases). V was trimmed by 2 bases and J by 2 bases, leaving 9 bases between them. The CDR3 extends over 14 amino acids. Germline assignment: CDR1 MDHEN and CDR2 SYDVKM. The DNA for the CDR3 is TGTGCCAGCAGTTTAGGTGGGGGAAACACTGAAGCTTTCTTT. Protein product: CASSLGGGNTEAFF.

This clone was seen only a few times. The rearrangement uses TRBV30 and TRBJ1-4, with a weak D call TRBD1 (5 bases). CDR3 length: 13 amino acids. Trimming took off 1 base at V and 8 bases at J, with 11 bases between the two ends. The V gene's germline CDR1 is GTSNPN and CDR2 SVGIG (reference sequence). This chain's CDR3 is CAWSARGLEKLFF. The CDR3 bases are TGTGCCTGGAGTGCACGGGGGTTAGAAAAACTGTTTTTT.

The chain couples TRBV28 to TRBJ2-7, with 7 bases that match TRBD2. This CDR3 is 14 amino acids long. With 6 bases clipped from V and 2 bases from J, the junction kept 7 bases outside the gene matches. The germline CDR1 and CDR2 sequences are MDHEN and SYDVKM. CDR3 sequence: CASSDNRGAYEQYF. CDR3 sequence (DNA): TGTGCCAGCAGCGATAACCGGGGGGCCTACGAGCAGTACTTC.

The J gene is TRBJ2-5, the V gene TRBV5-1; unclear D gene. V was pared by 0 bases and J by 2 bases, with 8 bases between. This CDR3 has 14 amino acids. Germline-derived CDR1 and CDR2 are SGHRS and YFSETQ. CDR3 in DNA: TGCGCCAGCAGCTTGGGTTCGGTTCAAGAGACCCAGTACTTC. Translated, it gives CASSLGSVQETQYF.

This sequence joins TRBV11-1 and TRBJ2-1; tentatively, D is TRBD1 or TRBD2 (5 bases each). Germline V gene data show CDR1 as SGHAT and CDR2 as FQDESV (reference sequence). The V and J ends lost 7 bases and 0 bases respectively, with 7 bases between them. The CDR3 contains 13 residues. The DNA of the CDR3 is TGTGCCAGCAAGGGGAGCTCCTACAATGAGCAGTTCTTC. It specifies CASKGSSYNEQFF.

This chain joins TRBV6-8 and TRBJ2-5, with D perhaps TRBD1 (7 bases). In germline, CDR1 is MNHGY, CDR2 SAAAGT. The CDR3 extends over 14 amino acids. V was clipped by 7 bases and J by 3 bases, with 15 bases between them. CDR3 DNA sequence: TGTGCCAGCACCCAGGAGGGGGCTAAAGAGACCCAGTACTTC. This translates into CASTQEGAKETQYF.

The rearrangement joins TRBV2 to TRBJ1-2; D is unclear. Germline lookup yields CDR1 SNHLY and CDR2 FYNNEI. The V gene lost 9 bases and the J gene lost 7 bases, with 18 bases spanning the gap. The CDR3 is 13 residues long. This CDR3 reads CARRSGRLTGYTF. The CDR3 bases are TGTGCCAGGCGTTCCGGACGGCTTACTGGCTACACCTTC.

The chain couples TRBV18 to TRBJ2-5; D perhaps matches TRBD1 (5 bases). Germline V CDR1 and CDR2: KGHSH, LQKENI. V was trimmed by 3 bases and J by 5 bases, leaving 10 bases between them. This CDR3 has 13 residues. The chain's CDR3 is CASSPQGYETQYF. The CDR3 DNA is TGTGCCAGCTCACCTCAGGGTTATGAGACCCAGTACTTC.

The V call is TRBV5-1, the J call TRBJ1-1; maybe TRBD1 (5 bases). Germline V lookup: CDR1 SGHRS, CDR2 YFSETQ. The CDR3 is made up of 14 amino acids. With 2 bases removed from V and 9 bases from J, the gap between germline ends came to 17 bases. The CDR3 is CASSFEPGRLKAFF. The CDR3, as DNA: TGCGCCAGCAGCTTCGAACCGGGACGGTTGAAAGCTTTCTTT.

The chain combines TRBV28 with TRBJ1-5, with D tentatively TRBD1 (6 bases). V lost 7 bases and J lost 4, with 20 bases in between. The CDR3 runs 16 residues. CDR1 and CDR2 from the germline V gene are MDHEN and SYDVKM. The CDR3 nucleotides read TGTGCCAGCACGGGGGCGGGCAGGGGACTTAATCAGCCCCAGCATTTT. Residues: CASTGAGRGLNQPQHF.

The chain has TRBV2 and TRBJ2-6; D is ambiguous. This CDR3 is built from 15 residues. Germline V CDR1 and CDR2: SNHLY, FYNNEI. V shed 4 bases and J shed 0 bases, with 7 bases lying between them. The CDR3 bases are TGTGCCAGCAGTGCAGCCCTCTCTGGGGCCAACGTCCTGACTTTC. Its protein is CASSAALSGANVLTF.

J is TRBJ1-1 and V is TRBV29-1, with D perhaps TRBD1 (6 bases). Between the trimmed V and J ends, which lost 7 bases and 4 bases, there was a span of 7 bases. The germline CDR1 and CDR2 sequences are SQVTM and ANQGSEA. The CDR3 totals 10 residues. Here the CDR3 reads CSAGATEAFF. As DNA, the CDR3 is TGCAGCGCAGGGGCCACTGAAGCTTTCTTT.